This T cell receptor beta chain was retrieved from a study of tumor and adjacent non-tumor tissue in lung cancer. This clonotype appeared many times. Antigen specificity is unknown. TCRbeta libraries were built with three rounds of nested PCR, modified from ARM-PCR. TCRdb redid the calling of the multiplex PCR reads with MiXCR, one entry per CDR3 protein. Of more than 85,000 distinct CDR3 sequences in the sample, about 61% were seen once. Points from the study as a whole: Top 100 clones took a larger repertoire share in normal lung.

RNA was extracted from bulk tissue without any cell sorting. The normal lung tissue was taken more than 3 cm from the tumor edge. This CDR3 is built from 14 residues. The germline CDR1 and CDR2 sequences are KGHDR and SFDVKD. Losses at the gene ends were 7 bases for V and 0 bases for J; bases not matched to a gene: 2. The sample consisted of distant non-tumor lung tissue. The TCR sequence derives from a man in his 60s with non-small cell lung cancer. The V call is TRBV24-1, the J call TRBJ2-1; 7 bases align to TRBD2. The CDR3 loop reads CATRGGSSYNEQFF. The CDR3 coding sequence is TGTGCCACCAGGGGGGGGAGCTCCTACAATGAGCAGTTCTTC.